This T cell receptor beta chain was identified during a study of T cell clonotyping in hematopoietic cell transplantation (TCRdb year 2021). About the full investigation: The study collected 130 to 150 blood samples from 35 consecutive transplant recipients and their related donors. Recruitment of patients was conducted between late 2015 and early 2017, and follow-up was continued until late 2020 or death. Paper-wide results and their limitations: The sample size was limited, and because cells were not sorted, the contributions of CD4 and CD8 repertoires could not be separated. Only a small fraction of recipient repertoires overlapped donor repertoires, with over 95% appearing de novo at the given depth. Donor and pretransplant recipient Inverse Simpson Index values predicted broader posttransplant TCR repertoire diversity. After transplant, TCR diversity in recipients dropped, and pathologically expanded clonotypes increased progressively from day 30 to day 180.

The CDR3 goes from the cysteine to the phenylalanine over 11 residues. Only the CDR3 region is kept as DNA, spanning 33 bases read in frame from base 1. The germline V gene encodes CDR1 SQVTM and CDR2 ANQGSEA. Blood samples for TCR beta sequencing were provided by related transplant donors. Nuclei Lysis Solution was used to extract genomic DNA from fresh or cryopreserved unfractionated peripheral blood mononuclear cells. The immunoSEQ assay, a bias-controlled multiplex PCR using V- and J-specific primers, was used to amplify TCR beta CDR3 regions from genomic DNA. In a second PCR step, the CDR3 amplicons were tagged with a proprietary barcode plus Illumina adapter sequences. An Illumina MiSeq instrument was used for sequencing of the CDR3 libraries. Regarding the original processing steps: Export and quality control were handled in immunoSEQ Analyzer 3.0, while downstream analyses relied on R Bioconductor and Immunarch. Only productive rearrangements in the normalized downsampled data set went into calculating the repertoire metrics. In the normalized cohort, clonotypes with more than 5 templates were defined as pathologically expanded. The Inverse Simpson Index served as the measure of repertoire diversity. To capture all clonotypes, CMV-specificity analyses were performed on the non-normalized data set. TCRdb retrieved this table from immuneACCESS and kept in-frame rearrangements only. Not all clones are present; in checked studies, unresolved V genes account for under half, and no reason is known for the remainder. For V, J and clone size, that table is used; D and trimming come from the DNA. Counted in this sample were approximately 20,000 clones; approximately 79% of them appeared once. The ten biggest clones cover roughly 14% of the sample.

Comments on this clone: Its antigen specificity is not known. One base away there is no much larger clone; base qualities are not given.

The TCR sequence derives from a man aged 60-69 years in good health. Some clones in this sample may be carry-over from other donors' samples. The rearrangement combines TRBV29-1 with TRBJ2-2; the D segment cannot be called with confidence. Sample: peripheral blood mononuclear cells. The sequenced DNA: TGCACAATGGGGTCGGACGGGGAGCTGTTTTTT. Its translation reads: CTMGSDGELFF.